This T cell receptor (beta chain) was retrieved from a study of cytomegalovirus exposure and HLA in healthy donors. Germline V gene lookup returns CDR1 MNHEY and CDR2 SMNVEV (reference sequence). V gave up 0 bases and J gave up 0 bases; unmatched junction bases: 5. The CDR3 consists of 18 residues. Regarding this clone: Antigen specificity is unknown.

TCRdb keeps only in-frame clones here, not all; method: immunoSEQ multiplex PCR. The table records about 160,000 clones, 75% to 95% of them present only once. Study results and caveats: Most TCR sequences proved rare, with some public TCRs found in many donors.

The source material was PBMCs. V and J are TRBV27 and TRBJ1-6; 7 nucleotides align to TRBD1. The source is a woman aged 18-35 years in good health and CMV-seropositive. CDR3 bases: TGTGCCAGCAGTTTATCGGAGAGGGACAGCTCCTATAATTCACCCCTCCACTTT. The encoded protein is CASSLSERDSSYNSPLHF.